This TCR beta chain was captured by sequencing in a study of T cell repertoires in cytomegalovirus infection (dated by TCRdb to the late 2010s). Some background on the complete study: Alongside well-studied HLA-B-restricted epitopes, the peptide stimulations were aimed at recently identified HLA-C-restricted CMV epitopes, whose presentation resists viral immunomodulation. The HLA type of each donor mattered for the analysis, because public TCR beta signatures pointed to carriage of CMV infection along with the matching HLA type.

Overall study outcomes, separate from this receptor: Carriers of CMV infection plus the relevant HLA type were discriminated by the cumulative frequency of public TCR beta family members in the study cohort and in an independent roughly 320-donor cohort. The ex vivo response was dominated by HLA-C-restricted CMV-specific TCR beta clonotypes, which also provided the single most frequent clonotype in two of eight donors.

In the paper's terms, the treatment or condition label means: in vitro stimulation with specific CMV peptide epitopes to enrich CMV-specific T cells. The listed sequencing device is Illumina HiSeq 1500. The public reads were run again by TCRdb, first through fastp at Q25 and then through MiXCR, and only productive beta chains were kept. Entries that share a CDR3 protein sequence are merged under the most common genes and DNA. For this sample there are some 800,000 distinct CDR3 sequences; 30% to 35% appear just once. 9.5% to 15% of the sample is in the top ten clones. For this clonotype: Its antigen is not yet known. Base qualities are not recorded, but no much larger clone differs from it by a single base.

Trimming at the junction amounts to 1 base on V and 9 bases on J, and the germline ends lie 17 bases apart. The CDR3 contains 16 residues, cysteine and phenylalanine counted. Only the CDR3 DNA is retained, 48 bases long and in frame from the first base. Looking up the germline V gene yields CDR1 SGHRS and CDR2 YFSETQ. The source of this sequence is a human donor in good health (CMV status not recorded). Some clones in this sample may be carry-over from other donors' samples. Sequencing was performed on cultured CD8+ T cells from PBMCs, taken from culture after CMV antigen stimulation. The V and J genes are TRBV5-1 and TRBJ1-6, with no confidently assigned D gene. The CDR3 has the sequence CASSLRASYSGSPLHF. The sequenced DNA: TGCGCCAGCAGCTTGAGAGCCAGCTATAGCGGTTCACCCCTCCACTTT.